This entry is about one TCR beta chain. No antigen is known for it. The study drew its donors from healthy HIV-negative adults without recent acute infections or vaccinations. The sample comes from a study of shared clonotypes between healthy human individuals. The assay was immunoSEQ multiplex PCR, and TCRdb's table has in-frame clones only and misses some. Here the sample spans about 470,000 clones, roughly 77% being singletons. General study points: It was only blood that was sampled, and tissue repertoires likely differ. Donor scarcity curtailed the genetic and exposure-history diversity represented herein.

The V and J ends lost 5 bases and 5 bases respectively, with 15 bases between them. Germline CDR1 is LNHDA and CDR2 is SQIVND (reference sequence). The CDR3 consists of 15 residues. The chain carries TRBV19 and TRBJ2-2, with D tentatively TRBD2 (5 bases). The TCR originated in a middle-aged woman in good health. Some clones in this sample may be carry-over from other donors' samples. Sequencing was performed on PBMCs. The CDR3 coding sequence is TGTGCCAGTAGTTTCTCGGGGAGAGGTACCGGGGAGCTGTTTTTT. Translation gives CASSFSGRGTGELFF.